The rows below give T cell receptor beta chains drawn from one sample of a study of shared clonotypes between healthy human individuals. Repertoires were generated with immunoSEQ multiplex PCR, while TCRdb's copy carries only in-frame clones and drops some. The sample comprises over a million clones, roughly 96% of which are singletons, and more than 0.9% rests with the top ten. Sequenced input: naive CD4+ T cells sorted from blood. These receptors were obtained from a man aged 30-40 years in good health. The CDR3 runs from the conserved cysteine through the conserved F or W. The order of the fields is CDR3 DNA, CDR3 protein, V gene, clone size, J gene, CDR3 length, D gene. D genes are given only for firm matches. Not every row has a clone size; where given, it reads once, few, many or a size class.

TGTGCCAGCCGCTCTGGGACTAGCGGGAGGGCGTACGAGCAGTACTTC CASRSGTSGRAYEQYF TRBV7-2 once TRBJ2-7 16 TRBD2
TGTGCCAGCAGCGTAGCCGGCGGACAGGGAGGGGAGACCCAGTACTTC CASSVAGGQGGETQYF TRBV9 . TRBJ2-5 16 .
TGTGCCAGCAGCAAGGTCGGGTATGGCTACACCTTC CASSKVGYGYTF TRBV9 . TRBJ1-2 12 .
TGTGCCAGCACCAGGGACGTCACTAACTATGGCTACACCTTC CASTRDVTNYGYTF TRBV6-1 . TRBJ1-2 14 .
TGCGCCAGCAGTGAGTCCCCTTGGACAGGGGAAGGTACGCAGTATTTT CASSESPWTGEGTQYF TRBV10-2 . TRBJ2-3 16 TRBD1
TGTGCCAGTAGTTACTTGCTCGGGCCGCTCGAGACCCAGTACTTC CASSYLLGPLETQYF TRBV19 . TRBJ2-5 15 .
TGTGCCAGCAGCCTCGATCTAAGGAGCGGGAGATATGGCAAAGAGACCCAGTACTTC CASSLDLRSGRYGKETQYF TRBV28 . TRBJ2-5 19 TRBD2
TGTGCCTGGAGTGTAGCGGGGGGCGGGGAGCTGTTTTTT CAWSVAGGGELFF TRBV30 . TRBJ2-2 13 TRBD2
TGTGCCTGGGGGTCCACTAACTATGGCTACACCTTC CAWGSTNYGYTF TRBV30 . TRBJ1-2 12 .
TGTGCCAGCAGCTTGAGCGGCGGGGAGCTGTTTTTT CASSLSGGELFF TRBV5-4 . TRBJ2-2 12 .
TGTGCCAGCAGCTTAGCGGGGAACAATCAGCCCCAGCATTTT CASSLAGNNQPQHF TRBV7-9 once TRBJ1-5 14 .
TGTGCCAGCACTAAGTGGACTGAAGCTTTCTTT CASTKWTEAFF TRBV6-5 . TRBJ1-1 11 .
TGTGCCAGCAGCTTAGCCCTTAGCGGCAGGGAGTCGAACACCGGGGAGCTGTTTTTT CASSLALSGRESNTGELFF TRBV7-8 . TRBJ2-2 19 .
TGTGCCAGCAGCTTGTGGCACTACGAGCAGTACTTC CASSLWHYEQYF TRBV5-8 . TRBJ2-7 12 .
TGTGCCAGCAGTGGATTTACGACTAGCGGCGCTCGGGTCGATACGCAGTATTTT CASSGFTTSGARVDTQYF TRBV2 . TRBJ2-3 18 TRBD2
TGCACCAGCAGTGCCGACAATAGCATTCAGTACTTC CTSSADNSIQYF TRBV1 once TRBJ2-4 12 .
TGTGCCAGCAGCTTGGACCGACCCTACGAGCAGTACTTC CASSLDRPYEQYF TRBV11-1 . TRBJ2-7 13 .
TGTGCCAGCAGTGAAGCGCACCCGGGAAACACCATATATTTT CASSEAHPGNTIYF TRBV6-1 . TRBJ1-3 14 .
TGTGCCAGCAGCGGGCGGGGGGCAATTTCTGAAGCTTTCTTT CASSGRGAISEAFF TRBV14 . TRBJ1-1 14 .
TGTGCCAGCAGCCCTAGCGTTGGCAATGAGCAGTTCTTC CASSPSVGNEQFF TRBV6-5 . TRBJ2-1 13 .